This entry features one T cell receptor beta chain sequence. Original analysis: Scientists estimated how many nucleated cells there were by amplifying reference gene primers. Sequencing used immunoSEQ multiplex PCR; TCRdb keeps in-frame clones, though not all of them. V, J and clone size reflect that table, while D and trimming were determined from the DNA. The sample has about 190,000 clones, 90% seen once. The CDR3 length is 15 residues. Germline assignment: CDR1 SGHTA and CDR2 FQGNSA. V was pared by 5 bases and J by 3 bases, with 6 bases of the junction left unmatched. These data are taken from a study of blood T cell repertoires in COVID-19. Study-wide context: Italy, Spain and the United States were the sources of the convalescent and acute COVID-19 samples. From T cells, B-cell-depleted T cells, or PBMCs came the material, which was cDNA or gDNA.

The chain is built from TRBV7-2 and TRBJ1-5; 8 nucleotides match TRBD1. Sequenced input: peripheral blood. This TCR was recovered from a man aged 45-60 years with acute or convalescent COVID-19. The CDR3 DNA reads TGTGCCAGCAGCCTCCAGGGGGCGGCCAATCAGCCCCAGCATTTT. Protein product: CASSLQGAANQPQHF.